This T cell receptor beta chain appears in the sequencing data of a study of regulatory T cells in long-lasting Graves disease. V was clipped by 0 bases and J by 1 base, with 15 bases between them. CDR1 is DFQATT and CDR2 is SNEGSKA in the germline V gene (reference sequence). This CDR3 has 16 residues. Combining iRepertoire HTBI primers with Arm-PCR of CDR3 regions, the authors built TCR beta libraries. Authors' processing steps: Spanning all samples, the identified segments comprised some 62 TRBV and some 15 TRBJ. TCRdb analysed the multiplex PCR reads with MiXCR anew, one entry per CDR3 protein. The V and J calls, along with clone size, are taken from TCRdb and not from the paper's own processing. The sample lists approximately 310,000 distinct CDR3 sequences, 15% to 20% occurring once. Time point given: newly diagnosed GD, antithyroid drugs for less than 3 months. From PBMCs, RNA was extracted and then used to make the TCR library. In each case, Graves' disease was diagnosed per American Thyroid Association guidelines.

The receptor's source is a female donor with Graves disease. The source was peripheral blood mononuclear cells (PBMCs), collected at new diagnosis, from a patient treated with antithyroid drugs. The J gene is TRBJ1-2, the V gene TRBV20-1; D is possibly TRBD1 (5 bases). CDR3 DNA: TGCAGTGCTAGAGATGGGAACAGGCCACTTAACTATGGCTACACCTTC. The encoded protein is CSARDGNRPLNYGYTF.